These 9 T cell receptor beta chains were sequenced from one sample in a study of beta chain features in type 1 diabetes. Expressed TCRB transcripts were sequenced because the entire RNA isolate underwent reverse transcription. Assay: immunoSEQ multiplex PCR; the TCRdb copy retains only in-frame clones and omits some. The data contain some 99,000 clones, approximately 37% of them singletons. The specimen sequenced was stem cell memory CD4+ T cells from blood. The source of these receptors is a woman younger than 35 in good health.

This CDR3 is CASNPLAGVNIQYF. The CDR3 DNA follows: TGTGCCAGCAACCCACTAGCGGGAGTAAACATTCAGTACTTC. The chain recombines TRBV7-9 with TRBJ2-4; 11 nucleotides agree with TRBD2. The CDR3 runs 14 residues. With V trimmed by 7 bases and J by 6 bases, 5 bases remained unmatched. Germline V gene data show CDR1 as SEHNR and CDR2 as FQNEAQ (reference sequence).

This clone turned up a few times. CDR3 bases: TGCAGTCTCGGCGAGCAGTACTTC. Translation gives CSLGEQYF. The chain links TRBV20-1 to TRBJ2-7; no clear D gene. Germline V gene data show CDR1 as DFQATT and CDR2 as SNEGSKA (reference sequence). Trimming stripped 8 bases from V and 6 bases from J, with 5 bases between. This CDR3 has 8 amino acids.

V and J are TRBV11-1 and TRBJ1-2; D may be TRBD1 (6 bases). The CDR3 has 15 amino acids. Trimming left V 2 bases short and J 5 bases short, with 15 bases between. Germline loops: CDR1 SGHAT, CDR2 FQDESV (reference sequence). This chain's CDR3 is CASSLLATGNYGYTF. The CDR3 DNA sequence: TGTGCCAGCAGCTTATTGGCCACAGGGAATTATGGCTACACCTTC.

This chain uses TRBV7-9 with TRBJ1-2; 9 positions match TRBD1. Per the germline V gene, CDR1 is SEHNR and CDR2 is FQNEAQ (reference sequence). CDR3 length: 15 amino acids. J was trimmed by 4 bases and V by 5 bases; bases with no gene match: 8. Here the CDR3 DNA reads TGTGCCAGCAGCCCACAGGGGGCGCGGGTCTATGGCTACACCTTC. Translating it yields CASSPQGARVYGYTF.

This chain uses TRBV4-3 with TRBJ1-4, with D maybe TRBD1 (6 bases). This CDR3 has 15 residues. Germline V gene lookup returns CDR1 LGHNA and CDR2 YSLEER. Trimming took 3 bases from V and 12 from J, leaving 20 bases between them. Here the CDR3 reads CASSHRFRRKGELFF. CDR3 nucleotide sequence: TGCGCCAGCAGCCACCGGTTTCGGAGGAAGGGGGAACTGTTTTTT.

The rearrangement joins TRBV2 to TRBJ1-5, with D unclear. V gave up 2 bases and J gave up 4 bases, with 6 bases separating them. In germline, CDR1 is SNHLY, CDR2 FYNNEI. The CDR3 totals 13 residues. CDR3 in DNA: TGTGCCAGCAGTGAAAACAGAAATCAGCCCCAGCATTTT. It yields the protein CASSENRNQPQHF.

The chain has TRBV6-1 and TRBJ1-5, with a tentative D call TRBD1 (5 bases). The CDR3 covers 14 residues. V lost 10 bases and J 2 bases, leaving 15 bases between the germline ends. Germline V gives CDR1 MNHNS, CDR2 SASEGT. The CDR3 nucleotides are TGTGCCACCTCAACGGGGGACGGCAATCAGCCCCAGCATTTT. Encoded protein: CATSTGDGNQPQHF.

CDR3 coding DNA: TGTGCCAGCGGGTCGGGACAGGGTTTGAGGGAGCAGTACTTC. It codes for CASGSGQGLREQYF. The chain couples TRBV6-5 to TRBJ2-7; 9 bases line up with TRBD1. The length of the CDR3 is 14 residues. The V gene's germline CDR1 is MNHEY and CDR2 SVGAGI. V lost 8 bases, J lost 7 bases, and 12 bases stayed unmatched.

The chain carries TRBV28 and TRBJ1-1; possibly TRBD1 for D (6 bases). Looked up from germline, CDR1 is MDHEN and CDR2 is SYDVKM. The CDR3 extends over 13 amino acids. The V end lost 3 bases, the J end lost 11 bases, and 16 bases lay between the germline ends. The CDR3 reads CASSLSRGHWAFF. The CDR3 bases are TGTGCCAGCAGTTTGTCCAGGGGACACTGGGCTTTCTTT.